These 2 T cell receptor beta chains were sequenced from one sample in a study of blood T cell repertoires in COVID-19. Profiling relied on immunoSEQ multiplex PCR, and the TCRdb table lists in-frame clones only, not all of them. The table has about 210,000 clones, about 86% seen once. Sequencing used PBMCs or T cells enriched from blood (not recorded which). The receptors here all came from a woman aged 40 to 49 with acute COVID-19.

The chain recombines TRBV7-3 with TRBJ2-1, with D maybe TRBD2 (6 bases). The CDR3 consists of 16 residues. Trimming removed 4 bases from V and 3 bases from J, with 16 bases in between. The germline CDR1 and CDR2 sequences are SGHTA and FQGTGA. Here the CDR3 reads CASSSRLVSRYNEQFF. Written as DNA, the CDR3 is TGTGCCAGCAGCTCTAGACTAGTTTCTCGCTACAATGAGCAGTTCTTC.

The CDR3 sequence: CASSLGTYWDKETQYF. CDR3 DNA sequence: TGCGCCAGCAGCCTTGGGACCTATTGGGACAAAGAGACCCAGTACTTC. V and J are TRBV5-1 and TRBJ2-5; D is possibly TRBD1 (6 bases). This CDR3 is built from 16 residues. The germline V and J ends were trimmed by 4 bases and 3 bases, with 19 bases remaining between them. CDR1 and CDR2 (germline): SGHRS, YFSETQ.